This TCR beta chain derives from a study of shared clonotypes between healthy human individuals. Study-wide context: The composition of the donors was a couple of women and a few men aged 18 to 49.

This clone occurred a few times. What it recognizes is unknown. Distinct nucleotide sequences in the sample also encode this CDR3. Study-level findings and limits: Only blood was sampled; tissue repertoires likely differ. A few donors had around 5.2% of their naive CD4 clonotypes in common.

Each PCR replicate from the sorted subsets contained around 200 ng DNA, which is tens of thousands of T cell genomes. Only in-frame clones appear in the TCRdb table, and some are missing; sequencing was by immunoSEQ multiplex PCR. The data show around 2,000,000 clones, about 95% seen once. The germline V gene encodes CDR1 GTSNPN and CDR2 SVGIG (reference sequence). This CDR3 is built from 13 residues. V lost 4 bases, J lost 7 bases, and 16 bases lay in between. Naive CD8 cells comprised CD45RO-negative, CCR7-positively selected cells, excluding terminally differentiated effector memory CD45RA+ cells.

The V gene is TRBV30, the J gene TRBJ1-1; D gene unclear. Sequenced sample: naive CD8+ T cells sorted from blood. The source is a man aged 18 to 29 in good health. This CDR3 is CAWKSDFYLEAFF. Written as DNA, the CDR3 is TGTGCCTGGAAAAGCGACTTCTATCTTGAAGCTTTCTTT.